This T cell receptor (beta chain) comes out of a study of shared clonotypes between healthy human individuals. Every immunoSEQ plate was one replicate of a subset's evenly spread DNA. Clones were sequenced by immunoSEQ multiplex PCR, and TCRdb holds only the in-frame ones, with some missing. The sample has approximately 1,000,000 clones; roughly 80% are singletons. V was pared by 3 bases and J by 4 bases, with 15 bases between. The CDR3 contains 15 residues. In germline, CDR1 is SGHRS, CDR2 YFSETQ. In the CD4+ fraction, cells were divided into CD45RA+ naive and CD45RA-negative memory subsets. This clone was recorded only once.

Specimen: memory CD4+ T cells from PBMCs. Subset indicated: CD45RA-negative fraction. The chain employs TRBV5-1 and TRBJ2-3, with unresolved D. The TCR was taken from a man aged 18 to 30 in good health. Some clones in this sample may be carry-over from other donors' samples. Written as DNA, the CDR3 is TGCGCCAGCAGCTACACCCCAACGGGCGCAGATACGCAGTATTTT. It yields the protein CASSYTPTGADTQYF.